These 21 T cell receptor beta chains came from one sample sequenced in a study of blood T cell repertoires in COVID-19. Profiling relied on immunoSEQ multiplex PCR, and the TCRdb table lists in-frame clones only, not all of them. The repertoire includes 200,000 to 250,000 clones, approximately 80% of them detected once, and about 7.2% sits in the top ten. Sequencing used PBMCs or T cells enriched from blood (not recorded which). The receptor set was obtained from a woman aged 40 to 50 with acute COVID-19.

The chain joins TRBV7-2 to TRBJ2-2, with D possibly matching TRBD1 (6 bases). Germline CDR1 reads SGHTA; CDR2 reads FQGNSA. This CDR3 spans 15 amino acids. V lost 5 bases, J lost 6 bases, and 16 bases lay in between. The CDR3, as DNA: TGTGCCAGCAGCCTAATTAGGGGGAAATCCGGGGAGCTGTTTTTT. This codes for CASSLIRGKSGELFF.

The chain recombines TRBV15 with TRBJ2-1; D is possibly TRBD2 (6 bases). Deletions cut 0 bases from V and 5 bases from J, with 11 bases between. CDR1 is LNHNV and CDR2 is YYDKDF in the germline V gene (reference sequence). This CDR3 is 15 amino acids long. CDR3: CATSRDARENNEQFF. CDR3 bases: TGTGCCACCAGCAGAGATGCGCGGGAAAACAATGAGCAGTTCTTC.

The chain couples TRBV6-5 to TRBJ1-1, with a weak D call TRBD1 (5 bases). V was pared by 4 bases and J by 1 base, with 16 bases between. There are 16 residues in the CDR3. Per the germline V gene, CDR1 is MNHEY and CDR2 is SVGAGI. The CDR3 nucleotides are TGTGCCAGCAGTTCTAGGGCCGAAGGGGCGAACACTGAAGCTTTCTTT. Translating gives CASSSRAEGANTEAFF.

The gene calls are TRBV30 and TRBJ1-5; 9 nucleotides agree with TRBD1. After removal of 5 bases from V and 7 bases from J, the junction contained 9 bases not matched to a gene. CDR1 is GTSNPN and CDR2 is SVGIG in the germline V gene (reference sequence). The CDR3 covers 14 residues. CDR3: CAWQNTGGGQPQHF. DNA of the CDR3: TGTGCCTGGCAAAATACAGGGGGCGGGCAGCCCCAGCATTTT. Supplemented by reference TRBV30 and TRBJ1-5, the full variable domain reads SQTIHQWPATLVQPVGSPLSLECTVEGTSNPNLYWYRQAAGRGLQLLFYSVGIGQISSEVPQNLSASRPQDRQFILSSKKLLLSDSGFYLCAWQNTGGGQPQHFGDGTRLSIL.

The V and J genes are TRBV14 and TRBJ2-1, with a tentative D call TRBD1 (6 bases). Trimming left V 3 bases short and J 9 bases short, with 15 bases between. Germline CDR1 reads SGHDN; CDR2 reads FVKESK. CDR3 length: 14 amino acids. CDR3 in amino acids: CASSQGALVAEQFF. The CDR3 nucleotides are TGTGCCAGCAGCCAGGGGGCCCTGGTGGCTGAGCAGTTCTTC. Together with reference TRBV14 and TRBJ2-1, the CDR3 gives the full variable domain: EAGVTQFPSHSVIEKGQTVTLRCDPISGHDNLYWYRRVMGKEIKFLLHFVKESKQDESGMPNNRFLAERTGGTYSTLKVQPAELEDSGVYFCASSQGALVAEQFFGPGTRLTVL.

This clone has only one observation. CDR3 sequence: CSVRTARNSPLHF. CDR3 bases: TGCAGCGTACGGACAGCAAGAAATTCACCCCTCCACTTT. The chain recombines TRBV29-1 with TRBJ1-6; D possibly corresponds to TRBD1 (6 bases). Trimming stripped 6 bases from V and 7 bases from J, with 13 bases between. CDR1 and CDR2 from the germline V gene are SQVTM and ANQGSEA. This CDR3 is 13 amino acids long.

CDR3 region: CAWSASGYEQYF. The CDR3 nucleotides read TGTGCCTGGAGCGCGTCGGGCTACGAGCAGTACTTC. The V and J genes are TRBV30 and TRBJ2-7, with D hard to call. Trimming shortened V by 3 bases and J by 3 bases, and 9 bases separated the two germline ends. The CDR3 is made up of 12 amino acids. The V gene's germline CDR1 is GTSNPN and CDR2 SVGIG (reference sequence).

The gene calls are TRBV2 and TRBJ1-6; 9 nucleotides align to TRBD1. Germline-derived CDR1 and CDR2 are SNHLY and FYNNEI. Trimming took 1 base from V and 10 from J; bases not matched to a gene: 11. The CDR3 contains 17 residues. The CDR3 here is CASSEGPGQGLESPLHF. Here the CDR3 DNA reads TGTGCCAGCAGTGAAGGGCCGGGACAGGGTTTAGAGTCACCCCTCCACTTT.

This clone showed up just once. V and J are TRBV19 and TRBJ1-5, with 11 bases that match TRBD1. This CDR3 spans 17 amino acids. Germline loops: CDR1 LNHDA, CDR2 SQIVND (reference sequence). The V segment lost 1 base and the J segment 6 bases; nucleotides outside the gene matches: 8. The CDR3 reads CASSIGEWTGGSQPQHF. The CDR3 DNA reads TGTGCCAGTAGTATAGGGGAATGGACAGGGGGCTCTCAGCCCCAGCATTTT. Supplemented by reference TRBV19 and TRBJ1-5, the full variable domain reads DGGITQSPKYLFRKEGQNVTLSCEQNLNHDAMYWYRQDPGQGLRLIYYSQIVNDFQKGDIAEGYSVSREKKESFPLTVTSAQKNPTAFYLCASSIGEWTGGSQPQHFGDGTRLSIL.

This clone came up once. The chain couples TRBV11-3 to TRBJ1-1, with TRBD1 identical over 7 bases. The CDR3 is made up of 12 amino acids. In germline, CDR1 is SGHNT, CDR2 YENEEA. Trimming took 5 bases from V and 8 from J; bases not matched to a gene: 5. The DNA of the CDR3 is TGTGCCAGCAGCACACGGACAGGCGAAGCTTTCTTT. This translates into CASSTRTGEAFF. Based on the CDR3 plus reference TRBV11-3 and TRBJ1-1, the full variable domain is EAGVVQSPRYKIIEKKQPVAFWCNPISGHNTLYWYLQNLGQGPELLIRYENEEAVDDSQLPKDRFSAERLKGVDSTLKIQPAELGDSAVYLCASSTRTGEAFFGQGTRLTVV.

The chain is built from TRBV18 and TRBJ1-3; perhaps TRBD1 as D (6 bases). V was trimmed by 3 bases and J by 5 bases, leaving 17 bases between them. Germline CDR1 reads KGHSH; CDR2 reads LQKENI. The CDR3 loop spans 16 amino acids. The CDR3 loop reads CASSPAGRQARNTIYF. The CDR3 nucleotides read TGTGCCAGCTCACCGGCTGGGAGACAGGCAAGAAACACCATATATTTT.

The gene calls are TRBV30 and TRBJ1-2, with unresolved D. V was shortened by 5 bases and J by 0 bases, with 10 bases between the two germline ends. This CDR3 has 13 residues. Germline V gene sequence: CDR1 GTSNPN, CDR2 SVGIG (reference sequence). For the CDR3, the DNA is TGTGCCTGGTCTGGTTCTACTAACTATGGCTACACCTTC. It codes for CAWSGSTNYGYTF.

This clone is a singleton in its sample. The CDR3: CASGPGGSYNEQFF. The CDR3 DNA is TGTGCCAGCGGCCCGGGAGGGAGTTACAATGAGCAGTTCTTC. The J gene is TRBJ2-1, the V gene TRBV6-5; 8 nucleotides line up with TRBD2. The CDR3 covers 14 residues. Germline CDR1 and CDR2: MNHEY and SVGAGI. The J segment lost 4 bases and the V segment lost 8 bases, leaving 7 bases of the junction unmatched.

CDR3 nucleotide sequence: TGTGCCAGCAGCGGCTCCTTTTGGGAGTCGTACAATGAGCAGTTCTTC. Residues: CASSGSFWESYNEQFF. J is TRBJ2-1 and V is TRBV5-6; D perhaps matches TRBD2 (5 bases). CDR3 length equals 16 residues. Germline V gives CDR1 SGHDT, CDR2 YYEEEE. Trimming shortened V by 4 bases and J by 4 bases, and 18 bases separated the two germline ends.

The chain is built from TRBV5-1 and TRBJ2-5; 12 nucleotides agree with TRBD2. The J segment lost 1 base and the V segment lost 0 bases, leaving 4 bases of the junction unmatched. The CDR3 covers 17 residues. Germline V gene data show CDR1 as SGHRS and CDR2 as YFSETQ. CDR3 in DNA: TGCGCCAGCAGCTTGGCTAGCGGGAGGGCCCCCCAAGAGACCCAGTACTTC. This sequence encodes CASSLASGRAPQETQYF.

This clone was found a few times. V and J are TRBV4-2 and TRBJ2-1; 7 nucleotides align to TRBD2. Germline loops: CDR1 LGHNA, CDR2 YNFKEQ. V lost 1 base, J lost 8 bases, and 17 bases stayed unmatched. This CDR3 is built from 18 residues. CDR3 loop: CASSQVGSGGYITDEQFF. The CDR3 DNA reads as TGTGCCAGCAGCCAAGTAGGGTCGGGAGGCTATATCACGGATGAGCAGTTCTTC.

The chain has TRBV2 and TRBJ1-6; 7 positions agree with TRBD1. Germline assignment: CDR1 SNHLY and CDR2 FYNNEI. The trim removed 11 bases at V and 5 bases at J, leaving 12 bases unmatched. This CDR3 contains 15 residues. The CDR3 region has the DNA TGTGCCTGTAAAGCCTCCGGGACAGATAATTCACCCCTCCACTTT. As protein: CACKASGTDNSPLHF.

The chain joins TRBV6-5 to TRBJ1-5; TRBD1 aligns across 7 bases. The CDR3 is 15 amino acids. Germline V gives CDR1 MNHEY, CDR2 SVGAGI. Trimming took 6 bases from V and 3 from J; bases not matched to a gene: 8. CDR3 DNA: TGTGCCAGCAGCCGCGACAGGGATGACAATCAGCCCCAGCATTTT. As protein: CASSRDRDDNQPQHF.

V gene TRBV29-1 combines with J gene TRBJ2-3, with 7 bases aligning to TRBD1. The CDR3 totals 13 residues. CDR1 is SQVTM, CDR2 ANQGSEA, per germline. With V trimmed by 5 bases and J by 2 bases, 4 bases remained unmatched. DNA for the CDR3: TGCAGCGTTCCAGGACAGGTCACAGATACGCAGTATTTT. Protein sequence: CSVPGQVTDTQYF.

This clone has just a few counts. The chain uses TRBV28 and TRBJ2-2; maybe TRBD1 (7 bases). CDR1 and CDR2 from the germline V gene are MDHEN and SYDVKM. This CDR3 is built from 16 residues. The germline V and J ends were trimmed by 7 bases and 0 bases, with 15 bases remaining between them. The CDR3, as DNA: TGTGCCAGCACCCCCCGGGGGACAGCGAACACCGGGGAGCTGTTTTTT. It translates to CASTPRGTANTGELFF.

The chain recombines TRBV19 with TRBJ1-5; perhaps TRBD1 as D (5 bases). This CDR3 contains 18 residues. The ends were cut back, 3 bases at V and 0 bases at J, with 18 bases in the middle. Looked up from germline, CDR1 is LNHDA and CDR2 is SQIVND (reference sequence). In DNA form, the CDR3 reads TGTGCCAGTAGTATTCCCCGATCGGCAGGGCTTAGCAATCAGCCCCAGCATTTT. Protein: CASSIPRSAGLSNQPQHF.